The sequence of this T cell receptor (beta chain) was determined in a study of monozygotic twins with inflammatory bowel disease. TCRdb reanalyzed the 5' RACE reads, giving one entry per CDR3 protein sequence and no DNA. The listing contains some 440,000 distinct CDR3 sequences. Study findings and constraints: Whereas healthy co-twins had higher TCRbeta diversity (inverse Simpson), IBD patients had lower diversity.

The CDR3 is 12 amino acids. Germline V gives CDR1 SEHNR, CDR2 FQNEAQ (reference sequence). Note on this clonotype: Antigen unknown.

This sequence was found in a human donor with ulcerative colitis or Crohn's disease, or a healthy co-twin of an affected twin (not recorded which). The material sequenced was blood. V is TRBV7-9 and J is TRBJ2-3. Here the CDR3 reads CASSLSVDTQNF.